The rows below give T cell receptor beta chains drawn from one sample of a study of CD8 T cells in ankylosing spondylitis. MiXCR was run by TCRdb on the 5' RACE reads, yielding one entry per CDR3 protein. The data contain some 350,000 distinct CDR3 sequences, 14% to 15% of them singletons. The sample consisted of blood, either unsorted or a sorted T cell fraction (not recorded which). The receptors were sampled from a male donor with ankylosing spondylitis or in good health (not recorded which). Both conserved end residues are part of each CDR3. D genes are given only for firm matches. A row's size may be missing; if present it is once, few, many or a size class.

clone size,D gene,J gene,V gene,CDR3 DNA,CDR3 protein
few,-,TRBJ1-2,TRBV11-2,TGTGCCAGCAGCATTGGACGGCTCCTAAACTTC,CASSIGRLLNF
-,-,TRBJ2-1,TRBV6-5,TGTGCCAGCAGTTACCCCGAAATTCCGACAGGGAGGTCCTACAATGAGCAGTTCTTC,CASSYPEIPTGRSYNEQFF
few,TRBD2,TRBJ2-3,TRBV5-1,TGCGCCAGCAGCACACCGGGACTAGCGTCTCCCCAGGGGCAGTATTTT,CASSTPGLASPQGQYF
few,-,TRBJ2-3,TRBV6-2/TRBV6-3,TGTGCCAGCAGCCCACACATCACCCGGGGAAGAACAGATACGCAGTATTTT,CASSPHITRGRTDTQYF
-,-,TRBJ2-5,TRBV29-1,TGCAGCGTTGTCTGGGTACAGACCCAGTACTTC,CSVVWVQTQYF
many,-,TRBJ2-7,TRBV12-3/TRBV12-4,TGTGCCAGCAGTTTGGGGGCTCTCTCTGGGCAGTACTTC,CASSLGALSGQYF
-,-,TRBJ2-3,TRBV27,TGTGCCAGCAGTTTATCTTCGGGACACTTCACAGATACGCAGTATTTT,CASSLSSGHFTDTQYF
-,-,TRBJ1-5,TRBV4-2,TGTGCCAGCAGCCAAGATCCGTATCAGCCCCAGCATTTT,CASSQDPYQPQHF
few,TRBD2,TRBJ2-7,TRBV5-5,TGTGCCAGCAGACCCGGGACTATCCACGAGCAGTACTTC,CASRPGTIHEQYF
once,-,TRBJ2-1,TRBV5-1,TGCGCCAGCAATCAACCAGGCGGCCCATACAATGAGCAGTTCTTC,CASNQPGGPYNEQFF
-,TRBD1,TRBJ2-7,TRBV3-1,TGTGCCAGCAGCCAGGCTTCCCGGACAGGGGGCTCGTACGAGCAGTACTTC,CASSQASRTGGSYEQYF
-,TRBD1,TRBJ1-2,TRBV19,TGTGCCAGTGGTTGGACAGGAGGCAATGGCTACACCTTC,CASGWTGGNGYTF
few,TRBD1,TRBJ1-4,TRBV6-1,TGTGCCAGCAGTGGGGACAGAGCTAATGAAAAACTGTTTTTT,CASSGDRANEKLFF
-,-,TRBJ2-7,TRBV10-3,TGTGCCATCACCCGGGACCGCCAATCCTACGAGCAGTACTTC,CAITRDRQSYEQYF
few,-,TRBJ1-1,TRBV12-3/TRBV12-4,TGTGCCAGCAGTTTTAAGTGGACTGAAGCTTTCTTT,CASSFKWTEAFF
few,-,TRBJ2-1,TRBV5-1,TGCGCCAGCAGGGAGGACCCTTCAGGGGATGAGCAGTTCTTC,CASREDPSGDEQFF
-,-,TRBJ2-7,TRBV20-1,TGCAGTGCTAGTGGAGTCTACGAGCAGTACTTC,CSASGVYEQYF
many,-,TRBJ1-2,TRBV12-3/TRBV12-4,TGTGCCAGCAGTTCCTCATATGGCTACACCTTC,CASSSSYGYTF
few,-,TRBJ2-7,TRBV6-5,TGTGCCAGCAGTTACTGGCAGGGCGGCGAGCAGTACTTC,CASSYWQGGEQYF
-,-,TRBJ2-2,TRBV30,TGTGCCTGGAGTGAAACCCTCACCGGGGAGCTGTTTTTT,CAWSETLTGELFF
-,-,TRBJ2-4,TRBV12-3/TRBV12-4,TGTGCCAGCAGCCGCCGGGCCTTAGCAGCCATTCAGTACTTC,CASSRRALAAIQYF
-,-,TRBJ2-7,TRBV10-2,TGCGCCAGCAGTGAGTCCCGTCCCGGGGGCGGTTACGAGCAGTACTTC,CASSESRPGGGYEQYF
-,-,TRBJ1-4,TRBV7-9,TGTGCCAGCAGCTTAGAGGGTCTCGCAACTAATGAAAAACTGTTTTTT,CASSLEGLATNEKLFF
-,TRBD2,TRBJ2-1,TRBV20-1,TGCAGTGCTAGTCGGCGGACTAGCCCGGATGAGCAGTTCTTC,CSASRRTSPDEQFF
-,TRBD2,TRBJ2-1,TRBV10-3,TGTGCCATCAGGGCGACTAGCGGGGGTGAGCAGTTCTTC,CAIRATSGGEQFF
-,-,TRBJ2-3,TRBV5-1,TGCGCCAGCAGCTTGCTAGGAGACTCCGCAGATACGCAGTATTTT,CASSLLGDSADTQYF
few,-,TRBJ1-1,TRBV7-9,TGTGCCAGCAGCTTCCCAGTGGCCCAGGGAACTGAAGCTTTCTTT,CASSFPVAQGTEAFF
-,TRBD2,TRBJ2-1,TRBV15,TGTGCCGCCGTAGCGGGGGGGAACAATGAGCAGTTCTTC,CAAVAGGNNEQFF
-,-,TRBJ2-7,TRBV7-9,TGTGCCAGCAGCCCCCGGACGGCCCTGAGCTCCTACGAGCAGTACTTC,CASSPRTALSSYEQYF
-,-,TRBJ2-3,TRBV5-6,TGTGCCAGCGGTACCGCGGGACACCGCACAGATACGCAGTATTTT,CASGTAGHRTDTQYF
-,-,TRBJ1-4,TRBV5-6,TGTGCCAGCAGACCCAGGACCGCTTCTAATGAAAAACTGTTTTTT,CASRPRTASNEKLFF
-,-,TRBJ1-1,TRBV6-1,TGTGCCACCACCTCCGGTATGTTGCGGTTCACTGAAGCTTTCTTT,CATTSGMLRFTEAFF
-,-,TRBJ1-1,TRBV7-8,TGTGCCAGCAGTTGGGGGGGGGCTGAAGCTTTCTTT,CASSWGGAEAFF
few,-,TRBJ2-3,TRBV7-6,TGTGCCAGCAGCTTAAGTTCATTGACAACAGATACGCAGTATTTT,CASSLSSLTTDTQYF
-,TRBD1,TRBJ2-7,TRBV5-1,TGCGCCAGCAGCTTGGAGGACAGGGGAAGGCGGTACTTC,CASSLEDRGRRYF
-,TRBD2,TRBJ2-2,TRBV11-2,TGTGCCAGCAGCGCTCGTCCCCCCGGGGGGGGATCGAACACCGGGGAGCTGTTTTTT,CASSARPPGGGSNTGELFF
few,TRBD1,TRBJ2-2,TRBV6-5,TGTGCCAGCAGTACTCTTGTGGGACAGGGACCCGGGGAGCTGTTTTTT,CASSTLVGQGPGELFF
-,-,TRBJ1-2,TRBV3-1,TGTGCCAGCAGCCCCCGGGTGGCTCCCTATGGCTACACCTTC,CASSPRVAPYGYTF
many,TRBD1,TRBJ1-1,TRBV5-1,TGCGCCAGCAGCTTTCAGGGGGCTGGCACTGAAGCTTTCTTT,CASSFQGAGTEAFF
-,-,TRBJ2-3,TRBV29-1,TGCAGCGTTGAACGGACTAACTCAGATACGCAGTATTTT,CSVERTNSDTQYF
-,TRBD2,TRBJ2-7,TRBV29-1,TGCAGCGTTGTGAGTAGCGGGAGTACCGAGCAGTACTTC,CSVVSSGSTEQYF